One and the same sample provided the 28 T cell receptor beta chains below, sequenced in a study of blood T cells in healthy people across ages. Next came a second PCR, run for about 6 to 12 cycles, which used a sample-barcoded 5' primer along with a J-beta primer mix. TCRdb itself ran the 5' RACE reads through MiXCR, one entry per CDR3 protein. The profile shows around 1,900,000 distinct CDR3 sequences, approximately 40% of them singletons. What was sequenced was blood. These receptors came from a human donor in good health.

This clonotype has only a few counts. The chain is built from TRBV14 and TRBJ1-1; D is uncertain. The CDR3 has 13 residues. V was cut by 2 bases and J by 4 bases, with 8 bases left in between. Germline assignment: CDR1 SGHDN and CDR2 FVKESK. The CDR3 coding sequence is TGTGCCAGCAGCCAAAGGGCAGGCACTGAAGCTTTCTTT. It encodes CASSQRAGTEAFF. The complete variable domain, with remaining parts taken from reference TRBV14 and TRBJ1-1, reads EAGVTQFPSHSVIEKGQTVTLRCDPISGHDNLYWYRRVMGKEIKFLLHFVKESKQDESGMPNNRFLAERTGGTYSTLKVQPAELEDSGVYFCASSQRAGTEAFFGQGTRLTVV.

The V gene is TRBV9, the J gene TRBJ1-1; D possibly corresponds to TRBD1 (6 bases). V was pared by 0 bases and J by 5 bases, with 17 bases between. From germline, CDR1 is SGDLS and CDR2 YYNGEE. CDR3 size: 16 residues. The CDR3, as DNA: TGTGCCAGCAGCGTAGGATGGCAGGGGATAAGGACTGAAGCTTTCTTT. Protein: CASSVGWQGIRTEAFF. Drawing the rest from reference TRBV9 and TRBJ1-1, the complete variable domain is DSGVTQTPKHLITATGQRVTLRCSPRSGDLSVYWYQQSLDQGLQFLIQYYNGEERAKGNILERFSAQQFPDLHSELNLSSLELGDSALYFCASSVGWQGIRTEAFFGQGTRLTVV.

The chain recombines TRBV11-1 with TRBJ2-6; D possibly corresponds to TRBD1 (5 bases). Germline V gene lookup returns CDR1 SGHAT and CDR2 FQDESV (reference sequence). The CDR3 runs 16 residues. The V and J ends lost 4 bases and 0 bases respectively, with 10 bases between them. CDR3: CASSWAGSSGANVLTF. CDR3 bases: TGTGCCAGCAGCTGGGCAGGGTCCTCTGGGGCCAACGTCCTGACTTTC.

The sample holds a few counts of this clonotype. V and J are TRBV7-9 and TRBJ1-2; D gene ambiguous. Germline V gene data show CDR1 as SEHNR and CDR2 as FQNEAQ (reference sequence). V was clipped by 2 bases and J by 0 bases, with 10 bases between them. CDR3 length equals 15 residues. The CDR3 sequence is CASSLFVATNYGYTF. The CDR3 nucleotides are TGTGCCAGCAGCTTATTTGTCGCCACTAACTATGGCTACACCTTC.

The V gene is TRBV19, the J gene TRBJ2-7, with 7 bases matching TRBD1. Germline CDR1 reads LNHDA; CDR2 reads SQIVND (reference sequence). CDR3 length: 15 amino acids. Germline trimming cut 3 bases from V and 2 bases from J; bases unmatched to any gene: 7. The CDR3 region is CASSIEQGLTYEQYF. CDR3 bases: TGTGCCAGTAGTATCGAACAGGGGTTGACCTACGAGCAGTACTTC. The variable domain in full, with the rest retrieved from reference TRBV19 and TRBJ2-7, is DGGITQSPKYLFRKEGQNVTLSCEQNLNHDAMYWYRQDPGQGLRLIYYSQIVNDFQKGDIAEGYSVSREKKESFPLTVTSAQKNPTAFYLCASSIEQGLTYEQYFGPGTRLTVT.

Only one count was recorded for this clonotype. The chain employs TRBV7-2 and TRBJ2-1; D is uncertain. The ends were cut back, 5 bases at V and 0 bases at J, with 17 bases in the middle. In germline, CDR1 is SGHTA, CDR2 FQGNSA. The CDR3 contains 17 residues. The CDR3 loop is CASSPWGGSSSYNEQFF. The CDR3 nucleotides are TGTGCCAGCAGCCCCTGGGGTGGGTCGAGCTCCTACAATGAGCAGTTCTTC.

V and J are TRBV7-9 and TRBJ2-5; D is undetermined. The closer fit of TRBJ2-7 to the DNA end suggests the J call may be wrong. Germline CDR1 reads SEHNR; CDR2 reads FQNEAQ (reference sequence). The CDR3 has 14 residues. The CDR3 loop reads CASSSPVVGVEQYF. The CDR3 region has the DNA TGTGCCAGCAGCTCCCCAGTGGTGGGTGTCGAGCAGTACTTC.

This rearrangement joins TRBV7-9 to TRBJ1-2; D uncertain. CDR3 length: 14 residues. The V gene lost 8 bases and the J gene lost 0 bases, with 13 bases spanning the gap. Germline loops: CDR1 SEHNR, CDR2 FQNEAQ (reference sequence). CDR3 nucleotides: TGTGCCAGCGGCTACTCCGGGACTAACTATGGCTACACCTTC. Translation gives CASGYSGTNYGYTF.

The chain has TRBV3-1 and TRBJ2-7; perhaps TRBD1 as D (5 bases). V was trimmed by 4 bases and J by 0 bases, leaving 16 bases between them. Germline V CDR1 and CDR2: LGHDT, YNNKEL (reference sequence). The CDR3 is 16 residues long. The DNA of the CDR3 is TGTGCCAGCAGCCTGGCCTTTCAGGGAAGCTCCTACGAGCAGTACTTC. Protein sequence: CASSLAFQGSSYEQYF.

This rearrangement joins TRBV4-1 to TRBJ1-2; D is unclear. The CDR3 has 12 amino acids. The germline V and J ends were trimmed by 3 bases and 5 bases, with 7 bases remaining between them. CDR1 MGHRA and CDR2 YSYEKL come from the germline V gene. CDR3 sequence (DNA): TGCGCCAGCAGCCACCAACAGTATGGCTACACCTTC. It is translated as CASSHQQYGYTF.

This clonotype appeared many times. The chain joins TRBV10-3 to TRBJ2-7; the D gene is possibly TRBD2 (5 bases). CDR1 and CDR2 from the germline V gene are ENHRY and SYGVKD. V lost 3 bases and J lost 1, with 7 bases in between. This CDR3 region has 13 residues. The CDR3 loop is CAISEGGSYEQYF. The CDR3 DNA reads TGTGCCATCAGTGAAGGAGGTTCCTACGAGCAGTACTTC.

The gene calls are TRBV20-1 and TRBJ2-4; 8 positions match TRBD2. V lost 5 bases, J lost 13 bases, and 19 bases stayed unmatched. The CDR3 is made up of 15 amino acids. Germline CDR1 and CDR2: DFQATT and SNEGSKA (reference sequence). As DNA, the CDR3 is TGCAGTGCTCCGACTCGGGGGGGCCTAGAAGATGAGCAGTACTTC. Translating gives CSAPTRGGLEDEQYF.

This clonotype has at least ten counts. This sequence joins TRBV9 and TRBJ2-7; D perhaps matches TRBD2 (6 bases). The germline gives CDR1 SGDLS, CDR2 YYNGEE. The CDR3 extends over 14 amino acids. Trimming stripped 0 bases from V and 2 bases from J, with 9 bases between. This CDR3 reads CASSVAEGTYEQYF. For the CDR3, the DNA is TGTGCCAGCAGCGTAGCGGAGGGAACCTACGAGCAGTACTTC. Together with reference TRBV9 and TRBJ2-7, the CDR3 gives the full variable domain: DSGVTQTPKHLITATGQRVTLRCSPRSGDLSVYWYQQSLDQGLQFLIQYYNGEERAKGNILERFSAQQFPDLHSELNLSSLELGDSALYFCASSVAEGTYEQYFGPGTRLTVT.

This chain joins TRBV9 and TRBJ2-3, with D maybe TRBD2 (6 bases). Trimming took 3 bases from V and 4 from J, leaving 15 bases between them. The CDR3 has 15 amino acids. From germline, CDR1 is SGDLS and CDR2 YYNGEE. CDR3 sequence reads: CASSGAGTESDTQYF. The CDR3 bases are TGTGCCAGCAGCGGGGCCGGGACTGAATCAGATACGCAGTATTTT.

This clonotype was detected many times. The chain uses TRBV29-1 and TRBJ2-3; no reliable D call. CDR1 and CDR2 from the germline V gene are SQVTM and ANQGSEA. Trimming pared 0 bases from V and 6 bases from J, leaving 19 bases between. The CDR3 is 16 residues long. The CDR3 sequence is CSVEDPTSDSSDTQYF. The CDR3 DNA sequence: TGCAGCGTTGAAGATCCCACGTCGGATAGTTCCGATACGCAGTATTTT.

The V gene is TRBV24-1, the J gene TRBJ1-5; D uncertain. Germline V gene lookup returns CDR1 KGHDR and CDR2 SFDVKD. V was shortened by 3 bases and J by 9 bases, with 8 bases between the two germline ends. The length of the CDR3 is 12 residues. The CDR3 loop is CATSDPGWPQHF. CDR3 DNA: TGTGCCACCAGTGATCCTGGGTGGCCCCAGCATTTT.

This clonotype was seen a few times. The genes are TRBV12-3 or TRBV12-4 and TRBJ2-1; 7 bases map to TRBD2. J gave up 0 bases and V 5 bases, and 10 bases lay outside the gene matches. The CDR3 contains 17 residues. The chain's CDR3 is CASSSSSGASSYNEQFF. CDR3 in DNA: TGTGCCAGCAGTAGTTCTAGCGGCGCAAGCTCCTACAATGAGCAGTTCTTC.

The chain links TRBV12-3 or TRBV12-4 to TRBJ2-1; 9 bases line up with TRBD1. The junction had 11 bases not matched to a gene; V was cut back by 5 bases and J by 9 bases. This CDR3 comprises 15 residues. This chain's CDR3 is CASSPRDRDDGEQFF. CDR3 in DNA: TGTGCCAGCAGTCCGAGGGACAGGGACGACGGTGAGCAGTTCTTC.

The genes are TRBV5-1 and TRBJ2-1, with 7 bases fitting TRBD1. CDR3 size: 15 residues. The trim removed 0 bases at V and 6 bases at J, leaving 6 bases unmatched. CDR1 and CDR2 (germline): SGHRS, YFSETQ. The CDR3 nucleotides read TGCGCCAGCAGCTTGGGTTATACAGGGGCCAATGAGCAGTTCTTC. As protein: CASSLGYTGANEQFF.

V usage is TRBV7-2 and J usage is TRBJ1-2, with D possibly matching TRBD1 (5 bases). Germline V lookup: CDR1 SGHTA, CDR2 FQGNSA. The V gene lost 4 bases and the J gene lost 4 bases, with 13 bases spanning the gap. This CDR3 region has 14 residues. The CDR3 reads CASSSGYWGYGYTF. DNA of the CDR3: TGTGCCAGCAGCTCAGGGTACTGGGGCTATGGCTACACCTTC.

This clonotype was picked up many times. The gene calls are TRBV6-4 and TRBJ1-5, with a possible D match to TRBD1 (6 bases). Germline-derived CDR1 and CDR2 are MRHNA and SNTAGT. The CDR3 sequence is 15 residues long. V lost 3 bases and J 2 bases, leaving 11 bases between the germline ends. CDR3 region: CASSEGAGGNQPQHF. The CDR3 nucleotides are TGTGCCAGCAGTGAGGGGGCGGGTGGCAATCAGCCCCAGCATTTT.

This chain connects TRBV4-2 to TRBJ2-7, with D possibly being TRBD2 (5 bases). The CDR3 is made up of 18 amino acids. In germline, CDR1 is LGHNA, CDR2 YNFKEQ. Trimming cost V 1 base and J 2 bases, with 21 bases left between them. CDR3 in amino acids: CASSQASPGRTVTYEQYF. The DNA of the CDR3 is TGTGCCAGCAGCCAAGCATCCCCCGGACGGACTGTTACCTACGAGCAGTACTTC.

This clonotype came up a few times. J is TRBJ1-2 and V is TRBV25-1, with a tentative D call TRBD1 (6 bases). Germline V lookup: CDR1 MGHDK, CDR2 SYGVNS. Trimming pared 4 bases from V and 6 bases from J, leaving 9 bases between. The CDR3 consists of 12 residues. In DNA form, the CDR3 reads TGTGCCAGCAGTGTAAGGGGGGATGGCTACACCTTC. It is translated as CASSVRGDGYTF.

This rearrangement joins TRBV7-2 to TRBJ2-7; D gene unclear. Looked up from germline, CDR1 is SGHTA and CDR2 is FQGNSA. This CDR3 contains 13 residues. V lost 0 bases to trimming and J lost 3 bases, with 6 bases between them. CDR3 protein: CASSLAELYEQYF. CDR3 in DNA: TGTGCCAGCAGCTTAGCGGAGCTCTACGAGCAGTACTTC. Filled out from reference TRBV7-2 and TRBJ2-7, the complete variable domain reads GAGVSQSPSNKVTEKGKDVELRCDPISGHTALYWYRQSLGQGLEFLIYFQGNSAPDKSGLPSDRFSAERTGGSVSTLTIQRTQQEDSAVYLCASSLAELYEQYFGPGTRLTVT.

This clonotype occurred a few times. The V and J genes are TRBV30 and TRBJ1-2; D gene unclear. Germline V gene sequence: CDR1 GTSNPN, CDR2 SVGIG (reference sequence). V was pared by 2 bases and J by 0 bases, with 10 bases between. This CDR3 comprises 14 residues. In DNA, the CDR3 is TGTGCCTGGAGTAGGAGGGCCCCTAACTATGGCTACACCTTC. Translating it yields CAWSRRAPNYGYTF.

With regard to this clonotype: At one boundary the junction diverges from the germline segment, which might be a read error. CDR3 region: CASSEQRAVGYTF. CDR3 nucleotide sequence: TGCGCCAGCAGTGAACAGCGTGCTGTTGGCTACACCTTC. The V and J genes are TRBV2 and TRBJ1-2; the D is unclear. CDR3 size: 13 residues. CDR1 and CDR2 from the germline V gene are SNHLY and FYNNEI. Complete variable domain (other parts from reference TRBV2 and TRBJ1-2): EPEVTQTPSHQVTQMGQEVILRCVPISNHLYFYWYRQILGQKVEFLVSFYNNEISEKSEIFDDQFSVERPDGSNFTLKIRSTKLEDSAMYFCASSEQRAVGYTFGSGTRLTVV.

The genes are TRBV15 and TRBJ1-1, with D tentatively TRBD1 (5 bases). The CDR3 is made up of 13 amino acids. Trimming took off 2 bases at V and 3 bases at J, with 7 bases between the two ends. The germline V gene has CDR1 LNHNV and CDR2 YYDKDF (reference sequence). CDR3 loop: CATSRMGDTEAFF. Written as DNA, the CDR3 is TGTGCCACCAGCAGAATGGGGGACACTGAAGCTTTCTTT.

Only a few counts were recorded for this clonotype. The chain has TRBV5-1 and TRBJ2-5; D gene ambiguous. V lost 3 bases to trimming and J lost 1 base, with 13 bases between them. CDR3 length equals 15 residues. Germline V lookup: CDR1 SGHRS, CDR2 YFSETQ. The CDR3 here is CASSWAQPIQETQYF. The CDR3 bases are TGCGCCAGCAGCTGGGCCCAACCAATCCAAGAGACCCAGTACTTC.